These 10 T cell receptor beta chains share one sample of origin, sequenced in a study of identical twins. TCRdb processed the 5' RACE reads anew with MiXCR; each CDR3 protein has one entry. In the table there are 200,000 to 250,000 distinct CDR3 sequences, 5.5% to 7% of which are singletons. The same sample was also used in a study of yellow fever vaccine responses in identical twins.

Specimen: memory (CD45RO+) T cells sorted from blood. These TCRs come from a woman in her late teens or twenties in good health.

This clonotype was detected a few times. The chain joins TRBV2 to TRBJ1-4; no clear D. The CDR3 spans 14 residues. Trimming removed 0 bases at V and 4 bases at J, with 6 bases between. Germline-derived CDR1 and CDR2 are SNHLY and FYNNEI. The CDR3: CASSEAADNEKLFF. Written as DNA, the CDR3 is TGTGCCAGCAGTGAAGCGGCAGATAATGAAAAACTGTTTTTT.

This clonotype came up many times. This rearrangement joins TRBV12-3 or TRBV12-4 to TRBJ1-6; 10 positions match TRBD1. The trim removed 5 bases at V and 7 bases at J, leaving 5 bases unmatched. The CDR3 length is 15 residues. CDR3 DNA sequence: TGTGCCAGCAGTCCTTCGGGACAGGGGAATTCACCCCTCCACTTT. Translated, it gives CASSPSGQGNSPLHF.

Here the CDR3 DNA reads TGCAGTGCTCCGACGGTCGGCACAGATACGCAGTATTTT. It yields the protein CSAPTVGTDTQYF. The chain couples TRBV20-1 to TRBJ2-3; no clear D gene. This CDR3 has 13 amino acids. Per germline, CDR1 DFQATT and CDR2 SNEGSKA (reference sequence). Trimming removed 5 bases at V and 1 base at J, with 10 bases between.

This rearrangement joins TRBV18 to TRBJ2-7; D gene ambiguous. The V gene lost 5 bases and the J gene lost 6 bases, with 23 bases spanning the gap. The CDR3 extends over 16 amino acids. CDR1 and CDR2 from the germline V gene are KGHSH and LQKENI. CDR3 residues: CASSKVLLLGIGEQYF. In DNA form, the CDR3 reads TGTGCCAGCTCAAAGGTGCTCCTCCTGGGTATAGGCGAGCAGTACTTC.

This rearrangement joins TRBV7-7 to TRBJ2-5, with D unresolved. CDR3 length: 14 residues. V gave up 1 base and J gave up 5 bases, with 11 bases separating them. Per the germline V gene, CDR1 is SSHAT and CDR2 is FNYEAQ (reference sequence). CDR3 bases: TGTGCCAGCAGCTTAGGGACGATGATGGAGACCCAGTACTTC. Protein sequence: CASSLGTMMETQYF.

The J gene is TRBJ1-5, the V gene TRBV24-1; D remains ambiguous. The germline CDR1 and CDR2 sequences are KGHDR and SFDVKD. This CDR3 spans 13 amino acids. Trimming stripped 10 bases from V and 2 bases from J, with 11 bases between. The CDR3 DNA is TGTGCCACGGGTCCCCCGGGCAATCAGCCCCAGCATTTT. It specifies CATGPPGNQPQHF.

The chain links TRBV2 to TRBJ2-7; no clear D. The length of the CDR3 is 13 residues. V lost 2 bases and J lost 6, with 11 bases in between. Per the germline V gene, CDR1 is SNHLY and CDR2 is FYNNEI. CDR3 sequence reads: CASSELGYGEQYV. The CDR3 DNA sequence: TGTGCCAGCAGTGAATTAGGGTATGGCGAGCAGTACGTC.

This chain connects TRBV6-5 to TRBJ1-1; TRBD1 might be the D (6 bases). Germline V CDR1 and CDR2: MNHEY, SVGAGI. With 0 bases removed from V and 5 bases from J, the gap between germline ends came to 10 bases. The CDR3 covers 14 residues. Here the CDR3 reads CASSYSEGGTEAFF. The DNA for the CDR3 is TGTGCCAGCAGTTACTCGGAGGGGGGGACTGAAGCTTTCTTT.

This clonotype was counted at least ten times. The chain employs TRBV5-1 and TRBJ2-7, with D possibly being TRBD2 (5 bases). V was clipped by 2 bases and J by 1 base, with 19 bases between them. There are 17 residues in the CDR3. Germline CDR1 reads SGHRS; CDR2 reads YFSETQ. The CDR3 loop reads CASSLNSGKANSYEQYF. CDR3 sequence (DNA): TGCGCCAGCAGCTTAAATTCCGGGAAAGCGAATTCCTACGAGCAGTACTTC.

The sample holds many counts of this clonotype. This chain's CDR3 is CASSLDPPYNEQFF. In DNA form, the CDR3 reads TGTGCCAGCAGCTTGGACCCCCCTTACAATGAGCAGTTCTTC. The chain uses TRBV11-3 and TRBJ2-1, with D unresolved. The length of the CDR3 is 14 residues. Trimming stripped 3 bases from V and 4 bases from J, with 10 bases between. Germline CDR1 reads SGHNT; CDR2 reads YENEEA.